This entry is about one T cell receptor (beta chain). In germline, CDR1 is MNHNS, CDR2 SASEGT. V was clipped by 3 bases and J by 9 bases, with 15 bases between them. The CDR3 contains 13 residues. Per the original data handling: Reference gene primers were amplified, and this amplification served to estimate nucleated cell counts. Generated by immunoSEQ multiplex PCR, the TCRdb table keeps only in-frame clones and is missing some. The V and J calls and clone size were taken over from that table, and D and trimming were inferred from the DNA. The sample lists nearly 300,000 clones, approximately 89% seen once, with 6.9% in the top ten. The data are from a study of blood T cell repertoires in COVID-19. Study details: The United States, Italy and Spain provided the acute and convalescent COVID-19 samples. Nucleic acid was either cDNA or gDNA, and it came from T cells, B-cell-depleted T cells, or PBMCs.

Sequenced sample: peripheral blood. The V and J genes are TRBV6-1 and TRBJ2-7; D might be TRBD1 (5 bases). The TCR originated in a woman aged 25 to 39 who had recovered from COVID-19. CDR3: CASSETVRSGQYF. DNA of the CDR3: TGTGCCAGCAGTGAGACAGTTAGGTCAGGGCAGTACTTC.